Sequencing of this TCR beta chain was carried out in a study of cytomegalovirus exposure and HLA in healthy donors (dated by TCRdb to about 2017). For the wider study: In an earlier analysis of under 600 of the donors, 250 to 350 Gb of sequence data and approximately 100 million unique TCR beta sequences from about 190 million T cells were reported. A separate validation cohort of roughly 110 different subjects was used in addition to the approximately 700-subject first cohort. The number of typed donors differed by locus: roughly 629-630 for A, B, C, DRB1 and DQB1; some 500 for DQA1; 606 for DPA1; and around 450 for DPB1. The study aimed to test whether cataloging public T cell receptors could reveal signatures of past pathogen exposure. In a later genetic analysis, genome-wide SNP genotypes for about three fifths of the roughly 670 donors were used, and that subset was treated as a discovery cohort. To study patterns of TCR occurrence, a later analysis re-analyzed previously published TCR beta repertoires from 650 to 750 donors and added high-resolution HLA genotyping. In the later analysis, no new phenotypic data were used to find candidate immune exposures; instead, reliance was placed on TCR beta sequences and their occurrence across donors. Roughly five DR-DQ haplotypes were treated as single units for association and clustering because of strong linkage in the cohort. Donor age, sex, ethnicity and CMV serostatus were collected together with the repertoire data. Roughly 320 gigabases of sequencing data and around 90 million unique TCR sequences made up an early release that covered under 750 HLA-typed donors. An earlier analysis of approximately 580 of the donors used high-throughput TCR beta sequencing to judge whether each TCR beta V gene segment behaved as functional or pseudogenic. Every repertoire in the discovery cohort had been generated on one and the same sequencing platform. The study used immunosequencing to profile the T cell repertoires of approximately 690 subjects and linked those repertoires to cytomegalovirus serostatus. To predict cytomegalovirus infection status, the study brought together high-throughput TCR immunosequencing, statistical association of individual TCRs with disease status, and machine learning. On average, about 200,000 unique TCR beta nucleotide sequences were sequenced per donor among 300 to 500 genotyped donors of the cohort, with roughly 18% of those sequences being non-productive. HLA typing covered class I and class II loci at four-digit resolution. Among the 398 genotyped donors, about 85% belonged to the genetic ancestry cluster associated with self-reported Caucasian donors. The paper's findings and limits, for the study overall: Most TCR sequences were seen in very few donors, while some public TCRs were found in many individuals. Some IMGT-functional V segments, including TRBV6-2 and TRBV6-3, could not be distinguished by the 87-base-pair reads and were therefore excluded. A further reported finding was that TCR beta sequences accurately predicted the HLA-A and HLA-B alleles for most subjects in the first cohort. Compared with equally common non-associated chains, HLA-associated TCR beta chains in a later analysis were more clonally expanded and had lower generation probabilities. A group of highly shared sequence variants was considered likely to be a technical artifact of the sequencing pipeline. At a false discovery rate of 0.05, a later analysis linked 16,000 or so TCR beta sequences to specific HLA alleles. An earlier analysis of approximately 530 of the donors showed that most TCR beta V segments appeared in productive rearrangements either about 90% or about 30% of the time, which broadly matched IMGT annotations. According to a later analysis, parvovirus B19, influenza, CMV and Epstein-Barr virus appeared linked to several top co-occurrence clusters. In a later analysis, the rate of TCR association differed among HLA loci, with DRB1 alleles having the most associated TCRs and HLA-C alleles having the fewest. According to a later analysis, most CMV-associated TCR beta chains appeared to be HLA-restricted, and the HLA associations seemed to be driven largely by CMV exposure. The only immune exposure information available for the cohort was CMV serostatus. V-gene and J-gene trimming of TCR beta chains was associated with a missense DCLRE1C variant in a later genetic analysis, and the association was replicated in an independent cohort. Only TCR beta chains were sequenced in this cohort, and the absence of alpha or paired-chain data limited detectable features. A later genetic analysis reported fewer N-insertions in productive TCRs among donors in an Asian-associated ancestry cluster than the roughly 640-donor mean. Because HLA typing was missing for some donors at each locus, association tests included only the typed subset. Three of the identified cytomegalovirus-associated TCR beta chains were confirmed in vitro to be specific for cytomegalovirus antigens. The study listed over 150 TCR beta chains as associated with cytomegalovirus. Strong co-occurrence of HLA alleles, especially DR and DQ, made assigning TCR associations to individual alleles difficult. The classifier was reported to diagnose cytomegalovirus status with high specificity and sensitivity in both the original and validation cohorts. Linkage disequilibrium might explain the correlated functional status among segregating V segments, but an unknown experimental factor could not be excluded. Presence/absence analyses assumed roughly uniform sequencing depth across donors, an assumption that may not hold. It was suggested by the authors that the approach could potentially be generalized to other disease states and immunological phenotypes. Because counts were too low, about 15 rarely observed V segments, including chromosome 9 orphons, were left out of the earlier analysis of 587 of the donors.

The cohort consisted of 666 healthy bone marrow donors. At the time of sampling, every cohort member was nominally healthy, though immune exposures that went unrecorded were likely present. The donor was CMV seropositive and was included in the group of 250 to 350 seropositive cohort members. A peripheral blood sample was provided by each donor, and peripheral blood mononuclear cells were used for TCR beta sequencing. Genomic DNA extraction from the blood cell samples was performed with the Qiagen DNeasy Blood Extraction Kit. Libraries were made using the immunoSEQ multiplex PCR assay. For the multiplex PCR, a mixture combining 60 forward primers for TCR Vbeta segments and 13 reverse primers for TCR Jbeta segments was used. A multiplex PCR assay on genomic DNA amplified the CDR3 region of rearranged TCR beta genes. The Illumina HiSeq System was used to sequence the amplified TCR beta libraries as 87-base-pair reads. Per the source publication's procedure: A later analysis tallied around 80 million unique TCR beta chains across the 700 or so repertoires, and roughly 11 million of those chains were shared by two or more donors. A nearest-neighbor algorithm error-corrected the raw reads and collapsed the reads into unique sequences, merging closely related sequences to remove PCR and sequencing errors. To assign V, D and J gene segments, CDR3 sequences were aligned to IMGT reference sequences. For a sequence to be retained, at least a six-nucleotide match to both a V gene segment and a J gene segment was required. A rearrangement counted as productive if the CDR3 had no stop codons and remained in frame with V and J, and every other rearrangement counted as non-productive. CDR3 was defined according to IMGT convention as the region running from the second conserved V-encoded cysteine to the conserved J-encoded phenylalanine. Sequences without an unambiguous match to a single V gene segment were excluded from the earlier analysis of 450 to 650 of the donors. In an earlier analysis of approximately 590 of the donors, V segments were called functional above 56.7% productive rearrangements and were called segregating when the between-donor standard deviation exceeded 5%. A statistical classification framework was built for diagnosing cytomegalovirus status from the catalog of TCR beta chain sequences. In a later analysis, TCR nucleotide sequences were compared against IMGT/GENE-DB human TR gene sequences so that V and J genes could be assigned. Using the TCRdist pipeline, a later analysis assigned CDR3 sequences along with most-parsimonious VDJ recombination scenarios. In a later analysis, each TCR beta chain was defined by its CDR3 amino acid sequence together with its V-gene family, and reads without a unique V-gene family were excluded. A later analysis removed 592 highly shared, low-generation-probability nucleotide sequences to deal with suspected cross-contamination and a sequencing artifact. In a later analysis, a clonal expansion index for each public chain was calculated from normalized within-repertoire ranks of inferred template counts. A later analysis computed generation probabilities with a VDJ recombination model fitted to out-of-frame rearrangements, and checked the results against IGoR. In a later analysis, hypergeometric tests were used to score TCR-TCR, TCR-HLA and TCR-CMV co-occurrence, with a repertoire-size bias correction applied to TCR pairs. False discovery rates were estimated in a later analysis by permuting HLA or CMV assignments 20 times. In a later analysis, co-occurring TCRs were grouped with DBSCAN, and TCRdist sequence similarity was added when clustering was performed within HLA-allele-positive subsets. Co-occurrence clustering excluded repertoires with fewer than 30,000 or more than 120,000 public chains, plus five with anomalous nucleotide sharing. Here the immuneACCESS table is served through TCRdb, limited to in-frame sequences with V and J called. Missing clones are a known gap in these copies; in checked studies unresolved V genes cover under half, and the rest lacks a known reason. V and J calls and clone size follow that table, whereas D and trimming were derived from the DNA. The sample records about 150,000 clones, around 82% of which are singletons. The top ten clonotypes cover around 7% of the sample.

Concerning this clone: Which antigen it targets is not known. The sample holds no much larger clone one base away, and base qualities are not on file.

Including cysteine and phenylalanine, the CDR3 has 13 amino acids. The kept DNA is CDR3 alone, 39 bases in frame from the first base. V is pared back by 5 bases and J by 5 bases, with 12 bases lying between the germline termini. Based on the germline V gene (reference sequence), the CDR1 and CDR2 sequences are SEHNR and FQNEAQ. In this chain, TRBV7-9 is recombined with TRBJ2-5; the D gene remains uncertain. The sequenced sample consisted of PBMCs. The sequence came from a woman aged 45 to 65 in good health and CMV-seropositive. The CDR3 sequence is CASSPTGRETQYF. The bases read TGTGCCAGCAGCCCCACCGGCAGGGAGACCCAGTACTTC.